Here is one T cell receptor (beta chain) with its context. Its matching antigen is unknown. PCR was performed using 60 Vbeta and 13 Jbeta primers. As processed by the authors: Around 11 million shared chains were among some 80 million unique TCR beta chains counted in a later analysis. Using immunoSEQ multiplex PCR, the repertoire was profiled, and TCRdb retains in-frame clones only, with some absent. For V, J and clone size, that table is used; D and trimming come from the DNA. The sample has over 65,000 clones, approximately 75% seen once. The CDR3 contains 17 residues. Germline lookup yields CDR1 LGHNA and CDR2 YSLEER. Trimming left V 0 bases short and J 2 bases short, with 14 bases between. These data are taken from a study of cytomegalovirus exposure and HLA in healthy donors. Study details: Within an early data release were roughly 90 million unique TCRs drawn from HLA-typed donors.

Whole-study results and caveats: DRB1 showed the most TCR associations and HLA-C the fewest in a later analysis, as rates varied by HLA locus. Later analysis indicated greater clonal expansion among HLA-associated TCR beta chains than among equally common other chains.

Sequences were obtained from PBMCs. The V gene is TRBV4-3, the J gene TRBJ1-3; tentatively, D is TRBD1 (5 bases). This TCR was sampled from a human donor in good health. The CDR3 bases are TGCGCCAGCAGCCAAGATCTCGGGAGCAGGGCTGGAAACACCATATATTTT. It codes for CASSQDLGSRAGNTIYF.